This is a list of T cell receptor beta chains from one sample in a study of blood T cell repertoires in COVID-19. Profiled with immunoSEQ multiplex PCR; TCRdb holds only in-frame clones, not every one. Here the sample spans about 120,000 clones, about nine tenths being singletons. Sequences were obtained from peripheral blood. These receptors were taken from a man aged 35-49 years with acute or convalescent COVID-19. Both conserved end residues are trimmed from each CDR3.

length	J	V	CDR3
11	TRBJ1-2	TRBV20-1	SASRQGAKGYT
12	TRBJ1-6	TRBV19	ASSIVTGDSPLH
15	TRBJ1-1	TRBV18	ASSLGQGINWNTEAF
12	TRBJ1-2	TRBV29-1	SVTPSSGVPGYT
12	TRBJ2-7	TRBV6-6	ASSYAPGSYEQY
14	TRBJ1-3	TRBV10-1	ASSESTGITGNTIY
11	TRBJ1-5	TRBV6-6	ASNGQGEQPQH
12	TRBJ1-2	TRBV19	ASSHPPRDYGYT
16	TRBJ2-5	TRBV9	ASSVGRTASPYQETQY
15	TRBJ1-4	TRBV7-2	ASSLDDSGGVSEKLF
10	TRBJ2-4	TRBV7-6	ASSMTENIQY
10	TRBJ1-2	TRBV7-2	ASSLRWEGYT
12	TRBJ2-2	TRBV19	ASTNTGDTGELF
16	TRBJ2-1	TRBV10-3	AISERDRASGGYNEQF
11	TRBJ2-7	TRBV11-3	ASSSRLGYEQY
13	TRBJ1-1	TRBV6-5	ASSYGTGRNTEAF
13	TRBJ1-4	TRBV7-6	ASSRLTGLGEKLF
15	TRBJ1-3	TRBV4-1	ASSQDPPRQSGNTIY
11	TRBJ2-7	TRBV7-9	ASSPSGSYEQY
12	TRBJ1-3	TRBV5-5	ASNRANSGNTIY
13	TRBJ2-1	TRBV27	ASSFGLAGYNEQF
13	TRBJ1-2	TRBV4-2	ASSQDLGGNYGYT
12	TRBJ2-5	TRBV6-5	ASSRRGYQETQY
14	TRBJ2-1	TRBV6-2/TRBV6-3	ASSNPTSGNYNEQF
14	TRBJ1-1	TRBV27	ASSQPALGGSTEAF
13	TRBJ2-3	TRBV27	ASRPLFGQTDTQY
12	TRBJ2-7	TRBV4-1	ASSQEFVGGEQY
15	TRBJ2-3	TRBV5-4	ASSLGLRRGSTDTQY
11	TRBJ1-2	TRBV12-3/TRBV12-4	ASSPRKGGGYT
11	TRBJ1-1	TRBV30	AWRYPGGTEAF
16	TRBJ2-5	TRBV5-1	ASSLARTSGREAETQY
10	TRBJ2-7	TRBV27	ASSNGYYEQY
12	TRBJ1-1	TRBV11-3	ASSLTGKNTEAF
12	TRBJ1-5	TRBV10-3	AISAGQEYQPQH
12	TRBJ1-2	TRBV12-5	ASIPGQGAFGYT
12	TRBJ2-7	TRBV6-1	ASDYGTPSYEQY
11	TRBJ1-1	TRBV30	AGWDRVWTEAF
13	TRBJ1-2	TRBV27	ASSTTGGTFYGYT
14	TRBJ1-4	TRBV5-1	ASSFRAGGEDEKLF
13	TRBJ1-4	TRBV2	ASSGTGTGAEKLF
11	TRBJ1-2	TRBV13	ASSFGSPVGYT
11	TRBJ1-1	TRBV30	AWSVRGLTEAF
13	TRBJ2-3	TRBV5-1	ASSSHRGHGDTQY
13	TRBJ1-1	TRBV11-3	ASSLYVTQNTEAF
12	TRBJ1-1	TRBV7-9	ASSLNRQSPEAF
12	TRBJ2-7	TRBV7-2	ASSPEAGEREQY
18	TRBJ2-1	TRBV6-1	ASSEVGPGLAGDTYNEQF
12	TRBJ1-2	TRBV2	ASETREATGGYT
13	TRBJ2-5	TRBV25-1	ASSKGTSGKETQY
12	TRBJ2-2	TRBV7-2	ASSLLANTGELF
10	TRBJ2-1	TRBV6-2/TRBV6-3	ASSYPGNEQF
13	TRBJ2-3	TRBV6-5	ASTRQGARTDTQY
13	TRBJ2-4	TRBV30	AWSLTSGTKNIQY